The TCR beta chain under discussion was sequenced for a study of T cells after yellow fever vaccination. About the research overall: Any fraction with a low cell number was prepared using SMART-Seq v4 Ultra Low Input.

This clonotype was seen only a few times. What it binds is unknown. The length of the CDR3 is 12 residues. Germline CDR1 reads SGHVS; CDR2 reads FQNEAQ. Trimming shortened V by 1 base and J by 10 bases, and 9 bases separated the two germline ends. MiXCR, run by TCRdb on the 5' RACE reads, gives a single entry per CDR3 protein. Of almost 600,000 distinct CDR3 sequences listed, 13% are singletons. Points from the study as a whole: Sorted repertoires could include abundant contaminating clonotypes from bulk cells. Though it reached lower strength, the secondary response hit its peak faster, day 5 versus 15.

The material was PBMCs, obtained on the day of the yellow fever booster vaccination. The genes are TRBV7-8 and TRBJ2-3; tentatively, D is TRBD2 (5 bases). The clonotype originates from a young man who received the YFV17D yellow fever vaccine. In DNA, the CDR3 is TGTGCCAGCAGCTTAGGAGCGGAGGCGCAGTATTTT. Protein: CASSLGAEAQYF. Variable domain in full (rest from reference TRBV7-8 and TRBJ2-3): GAGVSQSPRYKVAKRGQDVALRCDPISGHVSLFWYQQALGQGPEFLTYFQNEAQLDKSGLPSDRFFAERPEGSVSTLKIQRTQQEDSAVYLCASSLGAEAQYFGPGTRLTVL.